This entry features one TCR beta chain sequence. As yet, its antigen is unknown. Gene names follow the mouse nomenclature. The CDR3 end is not reached by the read, which stops 1 residue before it; the germline J gene fills it in. The repertoire was sequenced with immunoSEQ multiplex PCR; TCRdb's copy has only in-frame clones and lacks some. The sample lists several thousand clones, roughly half occurring once. These data belong to a study of tissue T cells after allogeneic stem cell transplantation. Notes on the study in general: The study did not identify alloreactive or antigen-specific tissue TCRs, and some clones might be persisting host cells. Across patients, clones rarely overlapped, yet motif clusters were shared tissue-specifically.

Documented time point: mouse harvest day 7 after allogeneic transplant. Tail vein injection delivered 10^7 T-cell-depleted bone marrow cells and 10^6 splenic CD5+ T cells. B6 (H2b) cells into BALB/c (H2d) mice; tissues taken at day 7 or 14. The CDR3 length is 14 residues. The junction had 1 base not matched to a gene; V was cut back by 2 bases and J by 2 bases. Germline V gene data show CDR1 as KGHPV and CDR2 as FQNQEV (reference sequence). The sequenced sample consisted of gut tissue. The sequence came from a female BALB/c mouse given C57BL/6 T cells with graft-versus-host disease after an allogeneic hematopoietic cell transplant. This sequence joins TRBV26 and TRBJ1-1, with 8 nucleotides matching TRBD1. The sequenced part of the CDR3 DNA is TGTGCCAGCAGTCTGCAGGGGGCCAACACAGAAGTCTTC. This gives the protein CASSLQGANTEVF. The CDR3 as a whole reads CASSLQGANTEVFF.